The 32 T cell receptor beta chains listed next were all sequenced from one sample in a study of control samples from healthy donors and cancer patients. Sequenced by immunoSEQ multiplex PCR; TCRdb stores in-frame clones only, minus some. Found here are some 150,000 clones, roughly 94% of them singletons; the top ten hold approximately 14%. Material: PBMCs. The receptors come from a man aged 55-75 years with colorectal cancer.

This CDR3 is CASSLMAGGGYEQYF. The CDR3 region has the DNA TGCGCCAGCAGCTTGATGGCAGGGGGAGGCTACGAGCAGTACTTC. The chain joins TRBV5-1 to TRBJ2-7; D is perhaps TRBD1 (7 bases). The germline V gene encodes CDR1 SGHRS and CDR2 YFSETQ. This CDR3 is built from 15 residues. V shed 1 base and J shed 3 bases, with 14 bases lying between them.

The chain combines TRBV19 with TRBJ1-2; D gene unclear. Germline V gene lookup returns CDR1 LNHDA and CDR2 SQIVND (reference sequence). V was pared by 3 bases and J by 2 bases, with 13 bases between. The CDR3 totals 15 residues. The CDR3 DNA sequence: TGTGCCAGTAGTATGCGAGGGTCGGGGAACTATGGCTACACCTTC. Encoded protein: CASSMRGSGNYGYTF. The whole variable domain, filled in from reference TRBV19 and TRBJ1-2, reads DGGITQSPKYLFRKEGQNVTLSCEQNLNHDAMYWYRQDPGQGLRLIYYSQIVNDFQKGDIAEGYSVSREKKESFPLTVTSAQKNPTAFYLCASSMRGSGNYGYTFGSGTRLTVV.

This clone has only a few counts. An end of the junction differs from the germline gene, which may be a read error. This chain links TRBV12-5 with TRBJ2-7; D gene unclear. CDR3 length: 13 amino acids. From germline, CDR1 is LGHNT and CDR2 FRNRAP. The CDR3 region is CASGLDGSYEQYF. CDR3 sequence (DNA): TGTGCTAGTGGATTGGACGGCTCCTACGAGCAGTACTTC.

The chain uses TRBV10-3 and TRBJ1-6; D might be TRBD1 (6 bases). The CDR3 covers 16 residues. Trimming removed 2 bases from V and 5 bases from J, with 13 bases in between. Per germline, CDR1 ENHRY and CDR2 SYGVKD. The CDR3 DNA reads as TGTGCCATCAGTGAGCGCACGGGACAAGATAATTCACCCCTCCACTTT. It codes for CAISERTGQDNSPLHF.

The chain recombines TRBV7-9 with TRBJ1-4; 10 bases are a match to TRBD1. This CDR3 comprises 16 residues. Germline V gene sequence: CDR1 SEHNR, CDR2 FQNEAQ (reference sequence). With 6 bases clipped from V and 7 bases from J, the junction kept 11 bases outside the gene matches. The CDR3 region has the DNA TGTGCCAGCAGTCCAAAGGGACAGGGGAGTGGTGAAAAACTGTTTTTT. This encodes CASSPKGQGSGEKLFF. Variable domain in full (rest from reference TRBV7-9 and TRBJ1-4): DTGVSQNPRHKITKRGQNVTFRCDPISEHNRLYWYRQTLGQGPEFLTYFQNEAQLEKSRLLSDRFSAERPKGSFSTLEIQRTEQGDSAMYLCASSPKGQGSGEKLFFGSGTQLSVL.

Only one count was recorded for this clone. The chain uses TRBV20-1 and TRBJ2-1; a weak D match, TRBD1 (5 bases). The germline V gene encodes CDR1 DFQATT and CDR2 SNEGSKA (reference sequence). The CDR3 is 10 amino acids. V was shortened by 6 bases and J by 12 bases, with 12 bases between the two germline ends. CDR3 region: CSAFSQGQFF. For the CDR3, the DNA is TGCAGTGCCTTCTCGCAGGGGCAGTTCTTC.

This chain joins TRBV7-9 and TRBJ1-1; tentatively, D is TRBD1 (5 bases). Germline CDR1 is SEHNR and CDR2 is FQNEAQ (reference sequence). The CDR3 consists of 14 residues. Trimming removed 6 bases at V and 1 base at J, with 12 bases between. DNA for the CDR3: TGTGCCAGCAGTCCCGACAGCACGAACACTGAAGCTTTCTTT. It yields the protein CASSPDSTNTEAFF.

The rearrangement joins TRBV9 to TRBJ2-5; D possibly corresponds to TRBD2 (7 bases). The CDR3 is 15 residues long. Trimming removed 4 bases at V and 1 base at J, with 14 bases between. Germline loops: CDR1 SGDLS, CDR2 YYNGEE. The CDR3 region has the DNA TGTGCCAGCAGCCCCCTAGGGGGGGTCCAAGAGACCCAGTACTTC. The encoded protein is CASSPLGGVQETQYF.

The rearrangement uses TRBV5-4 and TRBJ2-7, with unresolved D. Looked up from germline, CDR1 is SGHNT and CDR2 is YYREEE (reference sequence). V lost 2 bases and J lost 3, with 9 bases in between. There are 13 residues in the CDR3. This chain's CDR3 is CASSFPNGYEQYF. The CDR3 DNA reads TGTGCCAGCAGCTTTCCCAATGGCTACGAGCAGTACTTC.

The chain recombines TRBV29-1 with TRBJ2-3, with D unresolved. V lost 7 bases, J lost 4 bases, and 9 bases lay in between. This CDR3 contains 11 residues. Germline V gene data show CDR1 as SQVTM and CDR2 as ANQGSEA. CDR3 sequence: CSAYQPDTQYF. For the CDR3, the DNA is TGCAGCGCCTACCAGCCAGATACGCAGTATTTT.

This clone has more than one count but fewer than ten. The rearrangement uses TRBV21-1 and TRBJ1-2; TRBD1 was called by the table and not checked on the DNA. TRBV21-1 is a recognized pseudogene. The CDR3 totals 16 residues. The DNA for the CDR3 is TGTGCCAGCAGCACCTTCCGACAGGGTTTGGTGGATGGCTACACCTTC. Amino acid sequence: CASSTFRQGLVDGYTF.

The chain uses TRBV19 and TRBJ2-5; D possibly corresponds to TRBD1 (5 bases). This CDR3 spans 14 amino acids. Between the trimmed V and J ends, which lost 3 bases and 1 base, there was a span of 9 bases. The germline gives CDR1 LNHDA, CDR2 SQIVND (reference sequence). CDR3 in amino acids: CASSISQGQETQYF. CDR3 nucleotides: TGTGCCAGTAGTATCTCGCAGGGCCAAGAGACCCAGTACTTC. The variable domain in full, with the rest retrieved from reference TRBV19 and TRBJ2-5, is DGGITQSPKYLFRKEGQNVTLSCEQNLNHDAMYWYRQDPGQGLRLIYYSQIVNDFQKGDIAEGYSVSREKKESFPLTVTSAQKNPTAFYLCASSISQGQETQYFGPGTRLLVL.

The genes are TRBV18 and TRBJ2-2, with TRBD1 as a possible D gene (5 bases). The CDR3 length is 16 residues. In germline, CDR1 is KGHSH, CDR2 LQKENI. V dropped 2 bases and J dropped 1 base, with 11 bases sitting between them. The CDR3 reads CASSPRNTGNTGELFF. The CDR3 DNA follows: TGTGCCAGCTCACCAAGGAATACAGGGAACACCGGGGAGCTGTTTTTT.

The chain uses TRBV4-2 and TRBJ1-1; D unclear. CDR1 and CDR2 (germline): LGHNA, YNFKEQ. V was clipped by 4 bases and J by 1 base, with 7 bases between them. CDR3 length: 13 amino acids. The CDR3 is CASSRPTNTEAFF. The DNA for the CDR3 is TGTGCCAGCAGCCGACCGACGAACACTGAAGCTTTCTTT.

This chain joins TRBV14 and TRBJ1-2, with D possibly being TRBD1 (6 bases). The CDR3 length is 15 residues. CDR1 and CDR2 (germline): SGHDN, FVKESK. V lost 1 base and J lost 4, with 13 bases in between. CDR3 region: CASSQVAGGLYGYTF. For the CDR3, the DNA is TGTGCCAGCAGCCAAGTTGCGGGGGGCCTCTATGGCTACACCTTC.

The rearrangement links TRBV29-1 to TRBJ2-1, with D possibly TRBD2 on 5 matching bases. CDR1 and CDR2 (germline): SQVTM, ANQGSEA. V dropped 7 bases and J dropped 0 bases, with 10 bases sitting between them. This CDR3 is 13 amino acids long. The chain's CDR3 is CSGRGPSYNEQFF. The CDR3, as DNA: TGCAGCGGACGCGGGCCCTCCTACAATGAGCAGTTCTTC.

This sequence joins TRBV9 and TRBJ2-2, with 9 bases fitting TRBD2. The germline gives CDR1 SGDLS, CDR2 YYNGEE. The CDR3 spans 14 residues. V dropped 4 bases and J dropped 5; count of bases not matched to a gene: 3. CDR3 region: CASSRGGATGELFF. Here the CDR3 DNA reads TGTGCCAGCAGCCGCGGGGGGGCAACCGGGGAGCTGTTTTTT.

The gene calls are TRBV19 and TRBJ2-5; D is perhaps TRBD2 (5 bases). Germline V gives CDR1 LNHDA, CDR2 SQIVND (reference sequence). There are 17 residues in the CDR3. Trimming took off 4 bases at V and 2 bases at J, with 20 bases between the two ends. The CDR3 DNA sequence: TGTGCCAGTAGTAGATCTCCGGGATACTACCGACAAGAGACCCAGTACTTC. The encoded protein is CASSRSPGYYRQETQYF.

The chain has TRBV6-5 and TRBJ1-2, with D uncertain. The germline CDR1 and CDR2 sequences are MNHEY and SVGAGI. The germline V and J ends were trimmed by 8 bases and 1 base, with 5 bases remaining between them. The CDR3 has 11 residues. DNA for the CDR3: TGTGCCAGCGGCCATAACTATGGCTACACCTTC. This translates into CASGHNYGYTF.

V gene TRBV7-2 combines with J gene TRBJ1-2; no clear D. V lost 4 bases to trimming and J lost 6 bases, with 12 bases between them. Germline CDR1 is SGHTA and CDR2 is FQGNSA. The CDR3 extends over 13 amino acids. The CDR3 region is CASSSRGGNGYTF. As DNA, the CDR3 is TGTGCCAGCAGCTCCCGCGGAGGGAATGGCTACACCTTC.

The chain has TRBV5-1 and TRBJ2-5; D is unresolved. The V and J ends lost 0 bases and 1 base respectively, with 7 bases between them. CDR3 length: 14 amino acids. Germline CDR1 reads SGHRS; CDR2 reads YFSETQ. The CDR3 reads CASSLGRRQETQYF. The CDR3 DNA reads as TGCGCCAGCAGCTTGGGAAGACGCCAAGAGACCCAGTACTTC. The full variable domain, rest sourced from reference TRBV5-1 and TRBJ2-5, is KAGVTQTPRYLIKTRGQQVTLSCSPISGHRSVSWYQQTPGQGLQFLFEYFSETQRNKGNFPGRFSGRQFSNSRSEMNVSTLELGDSALYLCASSLGRRQETQYFGPGTRLLVL.

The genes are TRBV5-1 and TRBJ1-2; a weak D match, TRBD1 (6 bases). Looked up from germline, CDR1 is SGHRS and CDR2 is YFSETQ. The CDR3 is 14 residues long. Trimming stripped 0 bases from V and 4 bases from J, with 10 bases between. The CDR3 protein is CASSLGLGGYGYTF. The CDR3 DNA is TGCGCCAGCAGCTTGGGCCTAGGGGGCTATGGCTACACCTTC.

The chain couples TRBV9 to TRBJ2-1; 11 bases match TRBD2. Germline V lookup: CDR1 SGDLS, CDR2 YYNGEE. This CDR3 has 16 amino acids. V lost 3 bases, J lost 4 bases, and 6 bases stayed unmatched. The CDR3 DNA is TGTGCCAGCAGCGCGACTTTAGCGGGGGGGTACAATGAGCAGTTCTTC. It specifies CASSATLAGGYNEQFF.

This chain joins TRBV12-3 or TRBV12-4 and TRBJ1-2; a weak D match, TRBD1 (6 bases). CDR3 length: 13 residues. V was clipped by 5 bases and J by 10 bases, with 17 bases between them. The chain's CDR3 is CASSPGHESSYTF. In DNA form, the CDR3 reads TGTGCCAGCAGTCCGGGACACGAAAGTTCCTACACCTTC.

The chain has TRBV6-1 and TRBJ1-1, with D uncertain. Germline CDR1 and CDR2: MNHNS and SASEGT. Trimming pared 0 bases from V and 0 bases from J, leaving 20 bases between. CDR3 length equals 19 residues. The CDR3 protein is CASSEARSGWGSLNTEAFF. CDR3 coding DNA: TGTGCCAGCAGTGAAGCGCGGTCTGGTTGGGGATCTTTGAACACTGAAGCTTTCTTT.

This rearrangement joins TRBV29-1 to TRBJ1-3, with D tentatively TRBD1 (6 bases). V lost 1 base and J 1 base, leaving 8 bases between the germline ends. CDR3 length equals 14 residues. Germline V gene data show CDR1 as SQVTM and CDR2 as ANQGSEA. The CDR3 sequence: CSVEVRGSGNTIYF. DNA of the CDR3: TGCAGCGTTGAAGTCAGGGGTTCTGGAAACACCATATATTTT.

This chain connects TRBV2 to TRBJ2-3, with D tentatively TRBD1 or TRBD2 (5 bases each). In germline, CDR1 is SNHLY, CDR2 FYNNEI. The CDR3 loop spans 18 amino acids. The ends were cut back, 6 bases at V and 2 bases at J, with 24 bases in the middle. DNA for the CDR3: TGTGCCAGCAGCGGAAGCTTACGGGACCCCCGACTCACAGATACGCAGTATTTT. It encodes CASSGSLRDPRLTDTQYF.

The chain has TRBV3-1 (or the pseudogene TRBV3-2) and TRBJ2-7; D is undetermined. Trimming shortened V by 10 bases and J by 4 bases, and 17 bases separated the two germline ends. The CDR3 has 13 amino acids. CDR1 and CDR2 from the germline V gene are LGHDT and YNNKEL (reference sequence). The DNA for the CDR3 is TGTGCCACCTCCCGGGCGCAGCGTTACGAGCAGTACTTC. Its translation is CATSRAQRYEQYF.

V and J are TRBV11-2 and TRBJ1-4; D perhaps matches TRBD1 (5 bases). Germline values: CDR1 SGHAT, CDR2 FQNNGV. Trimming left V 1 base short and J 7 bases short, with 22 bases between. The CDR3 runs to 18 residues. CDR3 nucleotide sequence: TGTGCCAGCAGCTTAGCGAGGGGTTTCGGGGATGTAGTTGAAAAACTGTTTTTT. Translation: CASSLARGFGDVVEKLFF. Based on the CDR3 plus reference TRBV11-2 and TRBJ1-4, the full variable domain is EAGVAQSPRYKIIEKRQSVAFWCNPISGHATLYWYQQILGQGPKLLIQFQNNGVVDDSQLPKDRFSAERLKGVDSTLKIQPAKLEDSAVYLCASSLARGFGDVVEKLFFGSGTQLSVL.

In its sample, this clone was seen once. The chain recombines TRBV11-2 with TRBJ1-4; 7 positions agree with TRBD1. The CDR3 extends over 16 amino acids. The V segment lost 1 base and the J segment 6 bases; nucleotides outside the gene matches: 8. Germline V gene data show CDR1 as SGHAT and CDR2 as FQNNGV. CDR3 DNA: TGTGCCAGCAGCTTAGCCCTGGACAGGTCAGATGAAAAACTGTTTTTT. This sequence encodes CASSLALDRSDEKLFF.

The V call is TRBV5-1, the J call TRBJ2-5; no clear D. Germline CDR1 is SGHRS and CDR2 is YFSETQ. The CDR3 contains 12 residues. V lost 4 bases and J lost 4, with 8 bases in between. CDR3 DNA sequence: TGCGCCAGCAGCCAACCGGGAGAGACCCAGTACTTC. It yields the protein CASSQPGETQYF.

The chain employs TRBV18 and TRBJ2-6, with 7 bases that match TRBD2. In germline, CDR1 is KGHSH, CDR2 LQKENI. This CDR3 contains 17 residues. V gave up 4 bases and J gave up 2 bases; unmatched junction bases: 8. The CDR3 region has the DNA TGTGCCAGCTCACGGGAGGGGACTCTACCTGGGGCCAACGTCCTGACTTTC. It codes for CASSREGTLPGANVLTF.